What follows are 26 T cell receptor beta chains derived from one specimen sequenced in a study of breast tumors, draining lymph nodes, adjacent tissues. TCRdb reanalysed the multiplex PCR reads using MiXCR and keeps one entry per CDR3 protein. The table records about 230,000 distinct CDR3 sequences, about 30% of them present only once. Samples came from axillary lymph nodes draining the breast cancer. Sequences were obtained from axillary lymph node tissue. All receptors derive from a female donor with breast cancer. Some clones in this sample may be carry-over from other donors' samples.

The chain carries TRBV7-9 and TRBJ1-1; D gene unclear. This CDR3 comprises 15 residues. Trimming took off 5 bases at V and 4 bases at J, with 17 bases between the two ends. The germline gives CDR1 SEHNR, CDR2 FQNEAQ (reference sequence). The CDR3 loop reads CASSPLGNLATEAFF. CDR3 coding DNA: TGTGCCAGCAGCCCCCTGGGGAATTTGGCCACTGAAGCTTTCTTT.

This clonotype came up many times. The CDR3 coding sequence is TGTGCCAGCGCCCTCAGCTCCTATAATTCACCCCTCCACTTT. Its protein is CASALSSYNSPLHF. The V gene is TRBV12-3 or TRBV12-4, the J gene TRBJ1-6, with D unclear. V lost 8 bases to trimming and J lost 0 bases, with 8 bases between them. This CDR3 region has 14 residues.

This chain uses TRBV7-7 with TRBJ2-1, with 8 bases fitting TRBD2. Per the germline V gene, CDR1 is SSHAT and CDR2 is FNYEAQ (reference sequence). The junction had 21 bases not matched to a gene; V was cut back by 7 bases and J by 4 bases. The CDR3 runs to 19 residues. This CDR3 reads CASIERGFRRTPGYNEQFF. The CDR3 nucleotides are TGTGCCAGCATCGAGCGGGGGTTTAGACGAACACCGGGGTACAATGAGCAGTTCTTC.

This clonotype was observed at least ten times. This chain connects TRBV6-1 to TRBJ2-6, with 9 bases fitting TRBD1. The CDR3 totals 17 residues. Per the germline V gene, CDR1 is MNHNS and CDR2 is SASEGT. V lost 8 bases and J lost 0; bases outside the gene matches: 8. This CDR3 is CASQQGALPSGANVLTF. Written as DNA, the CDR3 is TGTGCCAGCCAACAGGGGGCTCTCCCCTCTGGGGCCAACGTCCTGACTTTC.

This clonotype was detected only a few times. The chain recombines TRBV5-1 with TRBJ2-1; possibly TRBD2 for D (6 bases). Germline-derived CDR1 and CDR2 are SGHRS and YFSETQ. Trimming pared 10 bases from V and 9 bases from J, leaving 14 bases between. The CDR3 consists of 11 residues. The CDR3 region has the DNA TGCGCCCTCCGGGACTCGATTGAGCAGTTCTTC. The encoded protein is CALRDSIEQFF. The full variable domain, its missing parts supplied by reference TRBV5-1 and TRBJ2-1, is KAGVTQTPRYLIKTRGQQVTLSCSPISGHRSVSWYQQTPGQGLQFLFEYFSETQRNKGNFPGRFSGRQFSNSRSEMNVSTLELGDSALYLCALRDSIEQFFGPGTRLTVL.

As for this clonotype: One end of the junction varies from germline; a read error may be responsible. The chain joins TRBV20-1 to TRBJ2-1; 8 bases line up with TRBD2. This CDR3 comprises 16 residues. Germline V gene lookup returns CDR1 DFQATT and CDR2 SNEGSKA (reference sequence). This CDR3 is CGAKKGGLVTFSGQFF. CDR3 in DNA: TGCGGTGCTAAAAAGGGGGGACTAGTAACGTTCAGTGGGCAGTTCTTC.

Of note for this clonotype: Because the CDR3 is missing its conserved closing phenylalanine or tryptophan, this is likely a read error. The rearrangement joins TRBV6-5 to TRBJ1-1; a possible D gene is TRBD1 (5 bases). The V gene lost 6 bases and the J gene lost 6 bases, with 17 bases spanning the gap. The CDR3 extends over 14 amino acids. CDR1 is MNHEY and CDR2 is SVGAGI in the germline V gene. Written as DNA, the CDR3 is TGTGCCAGCAGCCCGACAGACCCTCGGGCTGAAGCTTTCTCT. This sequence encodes CASSPTDPRAEAFS.

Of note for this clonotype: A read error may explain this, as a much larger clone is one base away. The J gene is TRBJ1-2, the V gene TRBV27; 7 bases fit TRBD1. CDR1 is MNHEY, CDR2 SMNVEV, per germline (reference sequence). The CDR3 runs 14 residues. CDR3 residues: CTSRGAGRDYGYTF. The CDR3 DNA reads TGTACCAGCAGGGGGGCAGGGCGTGACTATGGCTACACCTTC.

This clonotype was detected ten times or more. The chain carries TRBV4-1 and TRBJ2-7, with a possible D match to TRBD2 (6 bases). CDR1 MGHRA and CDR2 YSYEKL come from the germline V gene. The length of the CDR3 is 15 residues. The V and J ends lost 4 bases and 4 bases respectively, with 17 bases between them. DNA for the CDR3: TGCGCCAGCAGCCGGCAGGAGGGCAGGGAATACGAGCAGTACTTC. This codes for CASSRQEGREYEQYF.

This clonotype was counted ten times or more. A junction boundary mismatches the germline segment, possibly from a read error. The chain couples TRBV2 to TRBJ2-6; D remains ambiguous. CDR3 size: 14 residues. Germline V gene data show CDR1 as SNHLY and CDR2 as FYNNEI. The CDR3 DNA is TGTGCCAGCAGGGAAGCTTCTGGGGCCAACGTCCTGACTTTC. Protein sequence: CASREASGANVLTF.

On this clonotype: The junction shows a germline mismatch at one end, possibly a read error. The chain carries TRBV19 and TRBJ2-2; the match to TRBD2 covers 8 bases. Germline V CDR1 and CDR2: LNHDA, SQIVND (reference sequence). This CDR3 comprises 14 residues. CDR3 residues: CARRLAGNTGELFF. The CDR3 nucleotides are TGTGCCCGTAGATTAGCGGGAAACACTGGGGAGCTGTTTTTT.

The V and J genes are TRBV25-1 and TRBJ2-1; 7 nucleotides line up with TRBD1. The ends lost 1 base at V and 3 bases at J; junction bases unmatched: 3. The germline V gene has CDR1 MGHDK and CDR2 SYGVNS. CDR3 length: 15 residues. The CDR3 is CASSESGTDYNEQFF. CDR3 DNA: TGTGCCAGCAGTGAATCGGGGACAGACTACAATGAGCAGTTCTTC.

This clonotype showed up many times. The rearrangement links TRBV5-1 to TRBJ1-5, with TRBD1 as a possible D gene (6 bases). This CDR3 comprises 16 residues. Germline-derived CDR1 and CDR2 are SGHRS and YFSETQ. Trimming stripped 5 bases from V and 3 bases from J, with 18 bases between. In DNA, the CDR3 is TGCGCCAGCAGATTTACTGGACAGATAAACAATCAGCCCCAGCATTTT. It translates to CASRFTGQINNQPQHF.

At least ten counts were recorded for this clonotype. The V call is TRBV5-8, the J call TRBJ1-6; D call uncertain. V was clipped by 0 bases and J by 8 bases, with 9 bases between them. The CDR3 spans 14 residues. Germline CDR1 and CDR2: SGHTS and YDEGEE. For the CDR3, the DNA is TGTGCCAGCAGCTTGGACTTATGGGATTCACCCCTCCACTTT. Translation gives CASSLDLWDSPLHF.

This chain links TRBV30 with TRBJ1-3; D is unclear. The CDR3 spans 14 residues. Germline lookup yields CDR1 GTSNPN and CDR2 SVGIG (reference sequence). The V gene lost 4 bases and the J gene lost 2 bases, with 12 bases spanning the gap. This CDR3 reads CAWKRSSAGNTIYF. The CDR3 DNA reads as TGTGCCTGGAAGAGATCGAGCGCTGGAAACACCATATATTTT.

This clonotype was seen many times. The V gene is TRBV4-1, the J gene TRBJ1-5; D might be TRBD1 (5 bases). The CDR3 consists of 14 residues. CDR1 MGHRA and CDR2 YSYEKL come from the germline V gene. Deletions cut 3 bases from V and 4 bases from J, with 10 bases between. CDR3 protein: CASSQHDRNQPQHF. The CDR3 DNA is TGCGCCAGCAGCCAGCACGACAGAAATCAGCCCCAGCATTTT.

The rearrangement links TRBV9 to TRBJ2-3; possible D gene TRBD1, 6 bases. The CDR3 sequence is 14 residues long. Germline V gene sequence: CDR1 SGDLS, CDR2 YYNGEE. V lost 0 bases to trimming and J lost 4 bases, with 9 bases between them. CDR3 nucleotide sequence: TGTGCCAGCAGCGTAGATGGGGGCCCAGATACGCAGTATTTT. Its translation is CASSVDGGPDTQYF.

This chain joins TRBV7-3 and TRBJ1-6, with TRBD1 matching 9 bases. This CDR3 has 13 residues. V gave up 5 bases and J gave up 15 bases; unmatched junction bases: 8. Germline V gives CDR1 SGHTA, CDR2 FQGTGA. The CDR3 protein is CASSVRQGGRLHF. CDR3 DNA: TGTGCCAGCAGCGTACGACAGGGGGGCCGCCTCCACTTT.

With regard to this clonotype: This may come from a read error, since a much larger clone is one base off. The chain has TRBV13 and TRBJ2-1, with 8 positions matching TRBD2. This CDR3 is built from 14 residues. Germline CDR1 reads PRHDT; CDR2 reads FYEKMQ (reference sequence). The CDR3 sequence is CASSSRGLGGEQSF. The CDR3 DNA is TGTGCCAGCAGCTCCCGGGGACTAGGGGGTGAGCAGTCCTTC.

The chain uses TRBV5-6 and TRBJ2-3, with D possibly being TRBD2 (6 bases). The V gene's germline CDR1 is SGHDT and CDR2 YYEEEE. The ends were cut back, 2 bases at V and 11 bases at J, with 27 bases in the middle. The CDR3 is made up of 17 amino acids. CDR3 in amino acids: CASSFELALGSYNEQYF. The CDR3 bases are TGTGCCAGCAGCTTTGAACTAGCTCTGGGCTCCTACAATGAGCAGTATTTT.

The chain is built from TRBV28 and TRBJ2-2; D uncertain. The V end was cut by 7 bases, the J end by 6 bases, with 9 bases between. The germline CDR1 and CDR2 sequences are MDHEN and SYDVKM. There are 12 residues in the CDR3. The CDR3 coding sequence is TGTGCCAGCATGAGAAGGGCCGGGGAGCTGTTTTTT. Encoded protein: CASMRRAGELFF.

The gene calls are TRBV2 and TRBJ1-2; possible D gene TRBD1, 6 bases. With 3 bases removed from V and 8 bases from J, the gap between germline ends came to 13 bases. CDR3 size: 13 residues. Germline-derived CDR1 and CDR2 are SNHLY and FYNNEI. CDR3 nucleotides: TGTGCCAGCAGTGAGTTTGCAGGGGTAGGCTACACCTTC. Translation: CASSEFAGVGYTF.

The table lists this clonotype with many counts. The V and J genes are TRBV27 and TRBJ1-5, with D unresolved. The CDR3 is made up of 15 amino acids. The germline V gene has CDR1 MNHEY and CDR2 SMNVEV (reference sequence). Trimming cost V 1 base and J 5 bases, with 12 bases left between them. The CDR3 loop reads CASSLFRGGHQPQHF. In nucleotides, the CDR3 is TGTGCCAGCAGTTTATTTCGTGGAGGACATCAGCCCCAGCATTTT.

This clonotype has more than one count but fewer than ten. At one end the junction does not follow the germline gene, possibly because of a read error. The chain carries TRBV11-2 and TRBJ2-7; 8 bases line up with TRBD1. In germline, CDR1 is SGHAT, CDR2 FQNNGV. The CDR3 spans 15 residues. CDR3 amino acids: CASSLGQASSCEQYF. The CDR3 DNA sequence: TGTGCCAGCAGCTTGGGACAGGCCTCCTCCTGCGAGCAGTACTTC.

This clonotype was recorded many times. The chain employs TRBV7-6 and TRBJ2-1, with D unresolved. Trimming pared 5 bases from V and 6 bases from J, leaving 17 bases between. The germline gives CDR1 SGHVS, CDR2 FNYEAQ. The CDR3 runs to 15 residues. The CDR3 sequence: CASSPWTHYPNEQFF. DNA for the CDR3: TGTGCCAGCAGCCCCTGGACCCACTACCCCAATGAGCAGTTCTTC. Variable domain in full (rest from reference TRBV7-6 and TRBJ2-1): GAGVSQSPRYKVTKRGQDVALRCDPISGHVSLYWYRQALGQGPEFLTYFNYEAQQDKSGLPNDRFSAERPEGSISTLTIQRTEQRDSAMYRCASSPWTHYPNEQFFGPGTRLTVL.

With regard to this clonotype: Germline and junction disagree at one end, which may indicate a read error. The CDR3 region has the DNA TGCGCCAGCAGCCTGGGACTTCAAGAGACCCAGTGCTTC. This translates into CASSLGLQETQCF. This chain uses TRBV5-1 with TRBJ2-5, with D tentatively TRBD2 (6 bases). Germline CDR1 reads SGHRS; CDR2 reads YFSETQ. The CDR3 spans 13 residues.